The clone carrying this T cell receptor (beta chain) occurred a few times. The sample comes from a study of blood T cells in healthy people across ages. Then a second PCR, running about 6 to 12 cycles, was carried out with a sample-barcoded 5' primer and a J-beta primer mix. TCRdb re-called the 5' RACE reads with MiXCR, one entry per CDR3 protein. The data contain under 800,000 distinct CDR3 sequences, around 20% of them singletons. The authors extracted at least 5 micrograms of total RNA per sample. There are 15 residues in the CDR3. CDR1 and CDR2 from the germline V gene are MDHEN and SYDVKM. Trimming pared 3 bases from V and 2 bases from J, leaving 8 bases between.

The sequence was collected from a man in his 70s in good health. The rearrangement uses TRBV28 and TRBJ2-6; tentatively, D is TRBD1 (5 bases). Sequenced input: blood. The CDR3 here is CASSLSRAGANVLTF. The CDR3 region has the DNA TGTGCCAGCAGTTTGAGCAGGGCTGGGGCCAACGTCCTGACTTTC.